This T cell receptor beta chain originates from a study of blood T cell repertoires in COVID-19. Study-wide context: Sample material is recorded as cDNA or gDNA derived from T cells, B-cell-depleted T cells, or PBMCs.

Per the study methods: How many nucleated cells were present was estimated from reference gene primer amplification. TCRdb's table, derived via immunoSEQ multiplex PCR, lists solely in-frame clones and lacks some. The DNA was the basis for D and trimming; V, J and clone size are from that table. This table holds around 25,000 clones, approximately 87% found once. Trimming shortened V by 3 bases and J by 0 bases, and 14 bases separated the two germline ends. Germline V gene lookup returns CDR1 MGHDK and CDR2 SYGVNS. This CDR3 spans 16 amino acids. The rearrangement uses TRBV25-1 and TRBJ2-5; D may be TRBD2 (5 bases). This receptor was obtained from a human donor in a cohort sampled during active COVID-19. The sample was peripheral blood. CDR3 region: CASSDLGLVYQETQYF. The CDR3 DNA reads TGTGCCAGCAGTGACCTAGGACTCGTGTACCAAGAGACCCAGTACTTC.